Following are 6 T cell receptor beta chains from one sample sequenced in a study of blood T cell repertoires in COVID-19. The assay was immunoSEQ multiplex PCR, and TCRdb's table has in-frame clones only and misses some. The sample gives 150,000 to 200,000 clones, roughly 91% of which show up once; approximately 2.1% is in the top ten. Sample: peripheral blood. Every receptor here comes from a man aged 45-60 years who had recovered from COVID-19.

The J gene is TRBJ1-2, the V gene TRBV14; 8 bases match TRBD1. Germline V lookup: CDR1 SGHDN, CDR2 FVKESK. This CDR3 region has 15 residues. Germline trimming cut 2 bases from V and 7 bases from J; bases unmatched to any gene: 9. The CDR3 region has the DNA TGTGCCAGCAGCCAACAAAGGACAGGGACTATTGGCTACACCTTC. This sequence encodes CASSQQRTGTIGYTF.

A few counts support this clone. The chain couples TRBV7-6 to TRBJ2-7; TRBD2 matches at 10 bases. CDR1 is SGHVS, CDR2 FNYEAQ, per germline. V was pared by 3 bases and J by 6 bases, with 8 bases of the junction left unmatched. The CDR3 is 15 residues long. CDR3 amino acids: CASSFSSGGASEQYF. The CDR3 DNA sequence: TGTGCCAGCAGCTTTTCGAGCGGGGGGGCCTCCGAGCAGTACTTC.

This clone has only one observation. The genes are TRBV19 and TRBJ1-1; D perhaps matches TRBD1 (6 bases). Germline-derived CDR1 and CDR2 are LNHDA and SQIVND (reference sequence). The CDR3 sequence is 15 residues long. The V end lost 8 bases, the J end lost 0 bases, and 16 bases lay between the germline ends. CDR3 in DNA: TGTGCCAGTTATCAGACAGGTCTCATGAACACTGAAGCTTTCTTT. This sequence encodes CASYQTGLMNTEAFF.

This clone was observed a single time. CDR3 DNA sequence: TGTGCCAGCAGTTCGGACAGGGGGTTAGGCTACACCTTC. Its protein is CASSSDRGLGYTF. This chain links TRBV27 with TRBJ1-2; 10 bases map to TRBD1. V shed 4 bases, J shed 8 bases, and the junction held 4 bases outside the gene matches. There are 13 residues in the CDR3. The germline V gene has CDR1 MNHEY and CDR2 SMNVEV (reference sequence).

J is TRBJ1-1 and V is TRBV29-1; 10 bases align to TRBD1. Germline values: CDR1 SQVTM, CDR2 ANQGSEA. The CDR3 consists of 17 residues. Trimming cost V 6 bases and J 2 bases; bases outside gene matches: 15. CDR3 coding DNA: TGCAGCGTCCAAACGACAGGGGGCGGGATTGCAAACACTGAAGCTTTCTTT. Translating it yields CSVQTTGGGIANTEAFF. The full variable domain, with the rest looked up from reference TRBV29-1 and TRBJ1-1, is SAVISQKPSRDICQRGTSLTIQCQVDSQVTMMFWYRQQPGQSLTLIATANQGSEATYESGFVIDKFPISRPNLTFSTLTVSNMSPEDSSIYLCSVQTTGGGIANTEAFFGQGTRLTVV.

V is TRBV6-2 or TRBV6-3 and J is TRBJ2-5; D is perhaps TRBD2 (6 bases). Trimming took off 5 bases at V and 9 bases at J, with 22 bases between the two ends. The CDR3 consists of 15 residues. The germline gives CDR1 MNHEY, CDR2 SVGEGT. The CDR3 is CASSGGTARGMAQYF. In DNA form, the CDR3 reads TGTGCCAGCAGTGGCGGGACGGCGAGGGGTATGGCCCAGTACTTC.